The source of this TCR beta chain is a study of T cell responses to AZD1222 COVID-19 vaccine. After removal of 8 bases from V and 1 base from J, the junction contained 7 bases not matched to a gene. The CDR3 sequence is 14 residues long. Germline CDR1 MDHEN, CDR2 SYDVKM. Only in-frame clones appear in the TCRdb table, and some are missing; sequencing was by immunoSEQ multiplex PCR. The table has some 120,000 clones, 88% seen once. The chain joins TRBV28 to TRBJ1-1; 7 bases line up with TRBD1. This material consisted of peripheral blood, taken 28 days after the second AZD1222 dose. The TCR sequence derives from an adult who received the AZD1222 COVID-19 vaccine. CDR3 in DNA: TGTGCCAGCCTAGGGGGCGCGGGGAACACTGAAGCTTTCTTT. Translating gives CASLGGAGNTEAFF.